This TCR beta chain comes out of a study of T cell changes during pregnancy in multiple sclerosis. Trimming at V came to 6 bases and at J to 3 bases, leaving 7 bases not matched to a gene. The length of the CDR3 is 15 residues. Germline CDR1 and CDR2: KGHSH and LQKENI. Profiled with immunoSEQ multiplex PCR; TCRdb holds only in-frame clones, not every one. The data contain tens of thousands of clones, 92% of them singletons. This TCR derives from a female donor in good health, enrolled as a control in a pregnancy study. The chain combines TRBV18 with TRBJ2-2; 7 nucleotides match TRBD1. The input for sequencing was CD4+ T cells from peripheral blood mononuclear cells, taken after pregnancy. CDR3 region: CASSPQGTDTGELFF. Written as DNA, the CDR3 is TGTGCCAGCTCCCCTCAGGGGACAGACACCGGGGAGCTGTTTTTT.